This T cell receptor (beta chain) originates from a study of glioma-infiltrating T cells. Findings and limits, study-wide: Tissue and blood shared very few CDR3 sequences. Gliomas, especially low-grade, showed above-expected tissue-blood divergence; non-neoplastic patients showed below.

This CDR3 region has 14 residues. In germline, CDR1 is SGHRS, CDR2 YFSETQ. Trimming took off 1 base at V and 4 bases at J, with 9 bases between the two ends. In the case of this clonotype: Its specificity is not known.

The iRepertoire nested amplicon-rescue multiplex PCR amplified TCR alpha and beta CDR3s from RNA. One-step reverse transcription and amplification started from approximately 100-400 ng of tissue mRNA or PBMC total RNA. TCRdb redid the calling of the multiplex PCR reads with MiXCR, one entry per CDR3 protein. The sample lists approximately 130,000 distinct CDR3 sequences; about 25% were seen once. Input material: glioma tissue, nonneoplastic brain tissue, or PBMCs (not recorded which). J is TRBJ1-5 and V is TRBV5-1, with TRBD1 as a possible D gene (6 bases). The clonotype originates from a human donor with low-grade glioma or glioblastoma, undergoing nonglioma brain surgery, or in good health (not recorded which). The CDR3, as DNA: TGCGCCAGCAGCTTGACAGGGATTAATCAGCCCCAGCATTTT. Protein: CASSLTGINQPQHF. The whole variable domain, filled in from reference TRBV5-1 and TRBJ1-5, reads KAGVTQTPRYLIKTRGQQVTLSCSPISGHRSVSWYQQTPGQGLQFLFEYFSETQRNKGNFPGRFSGRQFSNSRSEMNVSTLELGDSALYLCASSLTGINQPQHFGDGTRLSIL.